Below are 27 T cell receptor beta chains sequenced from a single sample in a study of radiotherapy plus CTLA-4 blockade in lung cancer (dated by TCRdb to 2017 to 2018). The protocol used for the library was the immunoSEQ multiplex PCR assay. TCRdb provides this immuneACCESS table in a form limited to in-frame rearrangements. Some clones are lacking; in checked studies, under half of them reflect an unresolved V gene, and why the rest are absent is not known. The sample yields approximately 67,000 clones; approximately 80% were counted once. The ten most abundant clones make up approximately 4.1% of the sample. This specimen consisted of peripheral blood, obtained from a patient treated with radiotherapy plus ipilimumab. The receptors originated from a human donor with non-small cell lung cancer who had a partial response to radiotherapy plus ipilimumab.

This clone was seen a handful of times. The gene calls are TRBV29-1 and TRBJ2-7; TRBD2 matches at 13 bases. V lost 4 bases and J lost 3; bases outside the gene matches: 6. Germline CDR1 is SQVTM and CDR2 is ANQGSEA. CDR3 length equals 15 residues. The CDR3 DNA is TGCAGCGTTGTGGGGACTAGCGGGGCCCTCTACGAGCAGTACTTC. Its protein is CSVVGTSGALYEQYF.

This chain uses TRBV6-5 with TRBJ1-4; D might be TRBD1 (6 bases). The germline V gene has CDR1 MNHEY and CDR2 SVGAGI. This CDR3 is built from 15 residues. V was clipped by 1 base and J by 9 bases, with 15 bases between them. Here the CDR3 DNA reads TGTGCCAGCAGTTACTTGAACAGGGAATCGCAAAAACTGTTTTTT. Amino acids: CASSYLNRESQKLFF.

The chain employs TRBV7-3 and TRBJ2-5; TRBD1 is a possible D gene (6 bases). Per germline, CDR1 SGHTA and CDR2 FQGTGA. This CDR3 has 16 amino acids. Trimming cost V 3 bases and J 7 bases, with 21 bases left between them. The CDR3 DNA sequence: TGTGCCAGCAGCTTGGCCCCCGGGACCGAAGGGGGGACCCAGTACTTC. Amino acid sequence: CASSLAPGTEGGTQYF.

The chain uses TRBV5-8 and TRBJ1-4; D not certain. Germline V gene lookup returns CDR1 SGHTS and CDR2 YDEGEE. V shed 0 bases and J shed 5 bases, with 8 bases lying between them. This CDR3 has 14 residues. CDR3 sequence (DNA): TGTGCCAGCAGCTTGGTCCCCGCGAATGAAAAACTGTTTTTT. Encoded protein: CASSLVPANEKLFF.

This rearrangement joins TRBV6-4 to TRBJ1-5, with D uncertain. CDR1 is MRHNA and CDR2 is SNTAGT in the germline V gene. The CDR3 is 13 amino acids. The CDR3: CPNPKPKNQPQHF. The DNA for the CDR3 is TGTCCGAACCCCAAACCTAAAAATCAGCCCCAGCATTTT.

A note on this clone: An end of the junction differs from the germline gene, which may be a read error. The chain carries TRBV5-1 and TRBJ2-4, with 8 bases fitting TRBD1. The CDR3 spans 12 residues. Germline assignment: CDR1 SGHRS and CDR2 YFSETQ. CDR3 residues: CASSSGQGTYNF. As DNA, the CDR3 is TGCGCCAGCAGCTCCGGACAGGGAACATACAACTTC. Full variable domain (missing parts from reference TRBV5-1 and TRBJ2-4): KAGVTQTPRYLIKTRGQQVTLSCSPISGHRSVSWYQQTPGQGLQFLFEYFSETQRNKGNFPGRFSGRQFSNSRSEMNVSTLELGDSALYLCASSSGQGTYNFGAGTRLSVL.

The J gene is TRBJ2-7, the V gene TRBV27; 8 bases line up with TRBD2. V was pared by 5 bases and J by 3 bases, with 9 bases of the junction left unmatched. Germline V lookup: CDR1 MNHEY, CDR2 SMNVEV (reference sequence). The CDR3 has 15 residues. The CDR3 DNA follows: TGTGCCAGCAGTCTAAGCGGGAGTAGTTTCTACGAGCAGTACTTC. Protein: CASSLSGSSFYEQYF.

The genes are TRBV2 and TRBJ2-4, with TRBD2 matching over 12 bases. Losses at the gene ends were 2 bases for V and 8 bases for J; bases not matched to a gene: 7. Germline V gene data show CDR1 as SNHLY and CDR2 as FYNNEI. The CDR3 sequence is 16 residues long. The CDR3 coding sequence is TGTGCCAGCAGTGAACTGACTAGCGGGAGATCAGACATTCAGTACTTC. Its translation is CASSELTSGRSDIQYF.

CDR3 in amino acids: CASKNGQGVGYEQYF. Written as DNA, the CDR3 is TGTGCCAGCAAAAATGGTCAGGGCGTAGGCTACGAGCAGTACTTC. The chain uses TRBV27 and TRBJ2-7; perhaps TRBD1 as D (5 bases). Germline assignment: CDR1 MNHEY and CDR2 SMNVEV (reference sequence). The CDR3 consists of 15 residues. V was shortened by 7 bases and J by 3 bases, with 19 bases between the two germline ends.

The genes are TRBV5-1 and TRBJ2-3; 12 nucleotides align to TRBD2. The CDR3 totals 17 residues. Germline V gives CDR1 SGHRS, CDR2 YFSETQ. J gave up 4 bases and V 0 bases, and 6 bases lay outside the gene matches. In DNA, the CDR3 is TGCGCCAGCAGCTTGGGCCGGCTAGCGGGAGGGCCAGATACGCAGTATTTT. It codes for CASSLGRLAGGPDTQYF.

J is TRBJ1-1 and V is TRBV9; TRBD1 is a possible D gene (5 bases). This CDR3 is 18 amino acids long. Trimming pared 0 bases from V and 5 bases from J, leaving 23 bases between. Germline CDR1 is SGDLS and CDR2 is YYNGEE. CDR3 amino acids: CASSVARPGEEGVTEAFF. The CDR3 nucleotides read TGTGCCAGCAGCGTAGCTAGGCCGGGCGAGGAAGGGGTAACTGAAGCTTTCTTT.

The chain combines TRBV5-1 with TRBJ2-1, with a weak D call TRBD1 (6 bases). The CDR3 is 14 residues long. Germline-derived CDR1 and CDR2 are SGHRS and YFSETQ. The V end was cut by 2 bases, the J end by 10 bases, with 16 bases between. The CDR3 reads CASSLGQLSAEQFF. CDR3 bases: TGCGCCAGCAGCTTAGGACAGCTCTCCGCGGAGCAGTTCTTC.

Written as DNA, the CDR3 is TGTGCCAGCAGCACGACGGACAGGTCTGGAAACACCATATATTTT. Amino acids: CASSTTDRSGNTIYF. The chain carries TRBV2 and TRBJ1-3; 7 bases line up with TRBD1. The CDR3 is 15 amino acids. V shed 6 bases, J shed 1 base, and the junction held 6 bases outside the gene matches. Germline V lookup: CDR1 SNHLY, CDR2 FYNNEI.

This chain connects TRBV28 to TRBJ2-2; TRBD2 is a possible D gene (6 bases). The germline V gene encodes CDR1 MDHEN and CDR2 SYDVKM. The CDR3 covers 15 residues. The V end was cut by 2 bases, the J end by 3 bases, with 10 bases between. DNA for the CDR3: TGTGCCAGCAGTTTAGGTGGGGAGGACACCGGGGAGCTGTTTTTT. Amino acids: CASSLGGEDTGELFF.

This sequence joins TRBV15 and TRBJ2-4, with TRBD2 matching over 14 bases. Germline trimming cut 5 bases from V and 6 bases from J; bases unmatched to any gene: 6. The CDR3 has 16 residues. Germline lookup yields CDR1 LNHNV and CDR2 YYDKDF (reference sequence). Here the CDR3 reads CATSGTSGSRRNIQYF. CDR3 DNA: TGTGCCACCAGCGGGACTAGCGGGAGTAGGAGAAACATTCAGTACTTC.

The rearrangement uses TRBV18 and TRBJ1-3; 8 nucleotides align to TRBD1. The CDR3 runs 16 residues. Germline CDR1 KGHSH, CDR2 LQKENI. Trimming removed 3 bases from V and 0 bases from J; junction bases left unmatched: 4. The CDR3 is CASSPGTGSSGNTIYF. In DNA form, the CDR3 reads TGTGCCAGCTCACCCGGGACAGGAAGCTCTGGAAACACCATATATTTT. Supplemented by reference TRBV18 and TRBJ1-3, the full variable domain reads NAGVMQNPRHLVRRRGQEARLRCSPMKGHSHVYWYRQLPEEGLKFMVYLQKENIIDESGMPKERFSAEFPKEGPSILRIQQVVRGDSAAYFCASSPGTGSSGNTIYFGEGSWLTVV.

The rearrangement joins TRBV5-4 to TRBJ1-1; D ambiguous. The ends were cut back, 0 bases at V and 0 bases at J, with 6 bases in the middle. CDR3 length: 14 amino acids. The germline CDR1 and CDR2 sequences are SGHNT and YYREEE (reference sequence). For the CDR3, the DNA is TGTGCCAGCAGCTTGGCACAGATGAACACTGAAGCTTTCTTT. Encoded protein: CASSLAQMNTEAFF. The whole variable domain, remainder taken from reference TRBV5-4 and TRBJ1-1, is ETGVTQSPTHLIKTRGQQVTLRCSSQSGHNTVSWYQQALGQGPQFIFQYYREEENGRGNFPPRFSGLQFPNYSSELNVNALELDDSALYLCASSLAQMNTEAFFGQGTRLTVV.

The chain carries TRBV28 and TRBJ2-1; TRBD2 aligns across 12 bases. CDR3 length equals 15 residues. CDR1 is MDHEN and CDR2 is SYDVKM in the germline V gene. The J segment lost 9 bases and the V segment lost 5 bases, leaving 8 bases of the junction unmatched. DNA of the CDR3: TGTGCCAGCAGTCCCCAGACTAGCGGGAGAGGTGAGCAGTTCTTC. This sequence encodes CASSPQTSGRGEQFF.

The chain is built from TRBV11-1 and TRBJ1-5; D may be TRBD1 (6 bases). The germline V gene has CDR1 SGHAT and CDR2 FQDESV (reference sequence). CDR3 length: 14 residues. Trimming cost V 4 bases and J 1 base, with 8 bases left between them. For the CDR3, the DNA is TGTGCCAGCAGCTCGGACAGCAGCAATCAGCCCCAGCATTTT. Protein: CASSSDSSNQPQHF.

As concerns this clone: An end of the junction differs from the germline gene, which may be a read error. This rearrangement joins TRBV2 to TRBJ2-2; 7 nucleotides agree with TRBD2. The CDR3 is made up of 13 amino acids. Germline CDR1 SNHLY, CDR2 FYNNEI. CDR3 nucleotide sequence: TGTGCCGGCAGTGCGGGAGACACCGGGGAGCTGTTTTTT. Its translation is CAGSAGDTGELFF.

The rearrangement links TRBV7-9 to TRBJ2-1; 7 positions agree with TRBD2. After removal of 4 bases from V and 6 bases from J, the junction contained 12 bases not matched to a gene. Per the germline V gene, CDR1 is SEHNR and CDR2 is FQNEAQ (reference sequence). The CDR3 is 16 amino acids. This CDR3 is CASSSRGSGLINEQFF. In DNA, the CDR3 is TGTGCCAGCAGCTCCCGGGGTAGCGGGCTAATCAATGAGCAGTTCTTC.

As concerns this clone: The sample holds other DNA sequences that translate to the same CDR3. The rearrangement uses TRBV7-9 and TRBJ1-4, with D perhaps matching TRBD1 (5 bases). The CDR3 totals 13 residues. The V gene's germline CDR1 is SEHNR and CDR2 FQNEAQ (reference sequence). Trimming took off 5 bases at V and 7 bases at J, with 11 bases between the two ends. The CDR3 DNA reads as TGTGCCAGCAGCCGCGGGGGGGGTGAAAAACTGTTTTTT. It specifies CASSRGGGEKLFF.

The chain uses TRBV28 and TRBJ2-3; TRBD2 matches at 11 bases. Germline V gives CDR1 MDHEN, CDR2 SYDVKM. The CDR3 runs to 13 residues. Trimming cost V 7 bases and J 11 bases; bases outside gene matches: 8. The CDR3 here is CASKTSGEGRQYF. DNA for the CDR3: TGTGCCAGCAAGACTAGCGGGGAGGGAAGGCAGTATTTT. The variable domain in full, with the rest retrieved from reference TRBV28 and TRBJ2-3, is DVKVTQSSRYLVKRTGEKVFLECVQDMDHENMFWYRQDPGLGLRLIYFSYDVKMKEKGDIPEGYSVSREKKERFSLILESASTNQTSMYLCASKTSGEGRQYFGPGTRLTVL.

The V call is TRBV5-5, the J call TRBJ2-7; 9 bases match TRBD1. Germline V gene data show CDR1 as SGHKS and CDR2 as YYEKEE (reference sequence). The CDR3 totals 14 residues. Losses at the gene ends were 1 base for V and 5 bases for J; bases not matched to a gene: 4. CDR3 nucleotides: TGTGCCAGCAGCTTGACAGGGGGCCGCCACGAGCAGTACTTC. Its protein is CASSLTGGRHEQYF.

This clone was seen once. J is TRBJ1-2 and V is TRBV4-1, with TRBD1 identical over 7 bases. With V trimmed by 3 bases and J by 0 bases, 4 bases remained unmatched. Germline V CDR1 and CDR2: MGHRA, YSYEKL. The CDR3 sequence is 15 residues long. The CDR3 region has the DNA TGCGCCAGCAGCCAGACGGACAGGACTAACTATGGCTACACCTTC. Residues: CASSQTDRTNYGYTF.

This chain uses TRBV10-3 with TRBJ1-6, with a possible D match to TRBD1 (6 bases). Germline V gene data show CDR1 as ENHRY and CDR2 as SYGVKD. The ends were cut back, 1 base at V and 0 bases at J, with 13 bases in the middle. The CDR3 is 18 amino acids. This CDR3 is CAISEYGKGDSYNSPLHF. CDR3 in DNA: TGTGCCATCAGTGAGTATGGCAAGGGGGACTCCTATAATTCACCCCTCCACTTT.

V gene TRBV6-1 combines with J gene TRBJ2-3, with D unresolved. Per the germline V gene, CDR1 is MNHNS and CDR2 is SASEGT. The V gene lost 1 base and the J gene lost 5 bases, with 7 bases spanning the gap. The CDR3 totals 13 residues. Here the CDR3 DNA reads TGTGCCAGCAGTGAAGTTCCGGGAGATACGCAGTATTTT. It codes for CASSEVPGDTQYF.